This T cell receptor (beta chain) was obtained from a study of response to subunit inactivated influenza vaccine. Study outcomes and limitations: Authors suggested seasonal influenza vaccinations each recruit few new T cells.

A single record per CDR3 protein comes from TCRdb applying MiXCR to the RT-PCR reads. The profile shows 530,000 or so distinct CDR3 sequences, roughly 25% of them singletons. In germline, CDR1 is MDHEN, CDR2 SYDVKM. CDR3 size: 12 residues. V was trimmed by 2 bases and J by 13 bases, leaving 9 bases between them. For this clonotype: Its antigen is currently unknown.

The sequence was collected from a man aged 45-65 years who received an inactivated influenza vaccine. The chain links TRBV28 to TRBJ1-6; D possibly corresponds to TRBD1 (5 bases). The sequencing used CD4+ T cells sorted from PBMCs, collected less than 6 days after vaccination. The CDR3 DNA sequence: TGTGCCAGCAGTTTAGTTGGGGCTCCCCTCCACTTT. Translation: CASSLVGAPLHF. The complete variable domain, with remaining parts taken from reference TRBV28 and TRBJ1-6, reads DVKVTQSSRYLVKRTGEKVFLECVQDMDHENMFWYRQDPGLGLRLIYFSYDVKMKEKGDIPEGYSVSREKKERFSLILESASTNQTSMYLCASSLVGAPLHFGNGTRLTVT.